The rows below give T cell receptor beta chains drawn from one sample of a study of OX40 agonist ivuxolimab in advanced cancers. Sequenced by immunoSEQ multiplex PCR; TCRdb stores in-frame clones only, minus some. Of about 10,000 clones listed, 70% to 90% are singletons. Sequencing used CD4+ or CD8+ T cells sorted from blood, obtained in a trial of the OX40 agonist ivuxolimab. The receptor source for this set is an adult with an advanced solid tumor such as melanoma, head and neck, liver or kidney cancer. CDR3s include the opening cysteine and the closing phenylalanine or tryptophan. D genes are given only for firm matches. Expanded clones get a size class; other rows say once, few or many, or leave the size out.

V gene	clone size	J gene	D gene	CDR3 DNA	CDR3 protein
TRBV9	.	TRBJ2-5	TRBD2	TGTGCCAGCAGCGTAGCGGGGGGGCAAGAGACCCAGTACTTC	CASSVAGGQETQYF
TRBV27	.	TRBJ2-5	TRBD2	TGTGCCAGCAGTTTGTCCCTAGCGGGGGTTCGGGAGACCCAGTACTTC	CASSLSLAGVRETQYF
TRBV7-6	.	TRBJ1-2	TRBD1	TGTGCCAGCAGCGCTGGGACAGGGGAAACTGGCTACACCTTC	CASSAGTGETGYTF
TRBV6-1	.	TRBJ2-7	.	TGTGCCAGCAGTGTTGACAGCAGCTCCTACGAGCAGTACTTC	CASSVDSSSYEQYF
TRBV10-3	once	TRBJ1-2	.	TGTGCCATCAGTGGCGTAGGTCATGACTATGGCTACACCTTC	CAISGVGHDYGYTF
TRBV11-2	.	TRBJ1-1	TRBD1	TGTGCCAGCAACTCAGAACAGGGGATGAACACTGAAGCTTTCTTT	CASNSEQGMNTEAFF
TRBV4-1	.	TRBJ1-5	TRBD1	TGCGCCAGCAGCCAAGATCCTGACAGGGTGGCAATGGGCAATCAGCCCCAGCATTTT	CASSQDPDRVAMGNQPQHF
TRBV11-3	.	TRBJ2-2	.	TGTGCCAGCACCCGACTTAACTGGGACACCGGGGAGCTGTTTTTT	CASTRLNWDTGELFF
TRBV25-1	.	TRBJ1-1	.	TGTGCCAGCAGTTCCCCGCGGGAGAACACTGAAGCTTTCTTT	CASSSPRENTEAFF
TRBV19	few	TRBJ2-7	.	TGTGCCAGTAGTAGGACGGACGAGCAGTACTTC	CASSRTDEQYF
TRBV19	.	TRBJ1-2	.	TGTGCCACCCAGGGGAACTATGGCTACACCTTC	CATQGNYGYTF
TRBV9	.	TRBJ2-7	TRBD1	TGTGCCAGCAGCGAGGGGACAGGGGACTACGAGCAGTACTTC	CASSEGTGDYEQYF
TRBV19	.	TRBJ2-2	TRBD2	TGTGCCAGTAGTATTACTAGCGGGGGGAGCATCACCGGGGAGCTGTTTTTT	CASSITSGGSITGELFF
TRBV20-1	.	TRBJ2-7	.	TGCAGTGCTCATGGAGCGGAGCAGTACTTC	CSAHGAEQYF
TRBV6-6	.	TRBJ2-7	.	TGTGCCAGCAGTTACGAGTTTAGGGGGGACGAGCAGTACTTC	CASSYEFRGDEQYF
TRBV7-6	.	TRBJ2-7	.	TGTGCCACCATGGACCCGAGCTCCTACGAGCAGTACTTC	CATMDPSSYEQYF
TRBV6-5	.	TRBJ2-2	.	TGTGCCAGCAGTTATCTTGGAACCGGGGAGCTGTTTTTT	CASSYLGTGELFF
TRBV7-9	.	TRBJ2-1	.	TGTGCCAGCAGCTTAGTTTTGCGCAATGAGCAGTTCTTC	CASSLVLRNEQFF
TRBV6-5	.	TRBJ2-5	.	TGTGCCAGCACCACACCCGGACAGCCACAAGAGACCCAGTACTTC	CASTTPGQPQETQYF
TRBV19	.	TRBJ2-2	TRBD2	TGTGCCAGTAGTGGACATAGCGGGGGGGCCGGGGAGCTGTTTTTT	CASSGHSGGAGELFF
TRBV7-9	.	TRBJ2-7	.	TGTGCCAGCAGCTCCCAGGAGGCGGGACAATACTACGAGCAGTACTTC	CASSSQEAGQYYEQYF
TRBV7-8	.	TRBJ2-6	.	TGTGCCAGCAGCTTAGGTGACGGGGCCTCCTTTTCTGGGGCCAACGTCCTGACTTTC	CASSLGDGASFSGANVLTF
TRBV5-1	.	TRBJ2-5	TRBD2	TGCGCCAGCAGCGACACTAGCGGGGGATTCCAAGAGACCCAGTACTTC	CASSDTSGGFQETQYF
TRBV27	.	TRBJ2-7	.	TGTGCCAGCAGTTTATCGAGTGGGTACGAGCAGTACTTC	CASSLSSGYEQYF
TRBV7-8	.	TRBJ2-7	.	TGTGCCAGCAGCTTGGAAGGGGTTGGCTACGAGCAGTACTTC	CASSLEGVGYEQYF
TRBV27	.	TRBJ2-2	.	TGTGCCAGCAGTTCGGCAAGTATAACCGGGGAGCTGTTTTTT	CASSSASITGELFF
TRBV7-8	once	TRBJ1-5	.	TGTGCCAGCAGCTCGACCGCTACCCCTTTTAATCAGCCCCAGCATTTT	CASSSTATPFNQPQHF
TRBV4-1	.	TRBJ2-7	.	TGCGCCAGCAGCCAACTTTGGGCAGAGAGCTCCTACGAGCAGTACTTC	CASSQLWAESSYEQYF
TRBV27	.	TRBJ1-5	TRBD1	TGTGCCAGCAGTTTAACTACAGGGGTCCAGCCCCAGCATTTT	CASSLTTGVQPQHF
TRBV9	.	TRBJ2-3	TRBD1	TGTGCCAGCAGCGTAGATGGGACAGGGGCAGATACGCAGTATTTT	CASSVDGTGADTQYF
TRBV7-9	.	TRBJ1-4	.	TGTGCCAGCAGCTTAAGGGCTGGGGAAAAACTGTTTTTT	CASSLRAGEKLFF
TRBV10-3	.	TRBJ2-7	TRBD1	TGTGCCACCGGGACAGTCTCTTATGACTCCAACGAGCAGTACTTC	CATGTVSYDSNEQYF
TRBV27	once	TRBJ1-4	.	TGTGCCAGCAGTCCTTCCCACAGTCCCTCGGATGAAAAACTGTTTTTT	CASSPSHSPSDEKLFF
TRBV18	.	TRBJ1-2	.	TGTGCCAGCTCACCGCTTGACGGAGCTAACTATGGCTACACCTTC	CASSPLDGANYGYTF
TRBV10-2	.	TRBJ2-1	.	TGCGCCAGCAGTGTTGGGCCCTACAATGAGCAGTTCTTC	CASSVGPYNEQFF
TRBV7-9	.	TRBJ2-7	TRBD2	TGTGCCAGCAGCTCGAATACAGCGGGGAACTCCTACGAGCAGTACTTC	CASSSNTAGNSYEQYF
TRBV6-1	.	TRBJ1-5	.	TGTGCCAGCAGTGAATTCCAGGTTAGCAATCAGCCCCAGCATTTT	CASSEFQVSNQPQHF
TRBV29-1	.	TRBJ2-1	TRBD2	TGCAGCGTTGAAGAGGGACTAGCGGACTCCTACAATGAGCAGTTCTTC	CSVEEGLADSYNEQFF
TRBV4-1	.	TRBJ1-6	TRBD1	TGCGCCAGCAGCCAAGACGGACAGGGTAATTCACCCCTCCACTTT	CASSQDGQGNSPLHF
TRBV7-3	.	TRBJ1-3	.	TGTGCCAGCGTCCAGGGACACTACACCATATATTTT	CASVQGHYTIYF
TRBV6-1	.	TRBJ1-1	.	TGTGCCAGCAGTGAAGACTGGGGGGCCAACACTGAAGCTTTCTTT	CASSEDWGANTEAFF
TRBV4-1	.	TRBJ2-7	.	TGCGCCAGCAGCCAAGGGGTAGGGTACGAGCAGTACTTC	CASSQGVGYEQYF
TRBV7-2	.	TRBJ2-7	TRBD1	TGTGCCAGCAGCTTTTGGACAGGGGGGTACGAGCAGTACTTC	CASSFWTGGYEQYF
TRBV18	.	TRBJ2-5	.	TGTGCCAGCTCACCACCGACCGGGGGTCAAGAGACCCAGTACTTC	CASSPPTGGQETQYF
TRBV5-6	.	TRBJ1-1	.	TGTGCCAGCAGCCAATCGGGCCGCACTGAAGCTTTCTTT	CASSQSGRTEAFF